This T cell receptor beta chain was captured by sequencing in a study of blood T cell repertoires in COVID-19. Study at large: The analysed material was cDNA or gDNA that came from T cells, B-cell-depleted T cells, or PBMCs.

Per the study methods: Amplifying reference gene primers gave estimates of nucleated cell counts. The data were produced by immunoSEQ multiplex PCR, yet TCRdb's version contains in-frame clones alone and is incomplete. That table supplies the V and J calls and clone size; D and trimming were determined from the DNA. The table lists 100,000 to 150,000 clones, 86% of them singletons. Patients at the Seattle site were enrolled during active infection and followed longitudinally. Sequencing was carried out using peripheral blood. This TCR came from a woman in her 70s with COVID-19, enrolled during active disease.

Written as DNA, the CDR3 is TGTGCCAGCAGCCCAGATCGCAGGGATACGCAGTATTTT. It specifies CASSPDRRDTQYF. The V call is TRBV5-6, the J call TRBJ2-3; D is undetermined. The germline CDR1 and CDR2 sequences are SGHDT and YYEEEE. CDR3 size: 13 residues. Trimming removed 4 bases at V and 6 bases at J, with 12 bases between.